This passage covers 28 T cell receptor beta chains from one sample sequenced in a study of cytomegalovirus exposure and HLA in healthy donors. In the PCR, 60 Vbeta and 13 Jbeta primers were used. Clones were sequenced by immunoSEQ multiplex PCR, and TCRdb holds only the in-frame ones, with some missing. The sample yields roughly 190,000 clones, 70% to 90% seen once. Sequenced material: PBMCs. The receptors were gathered from a woman aged 18 to 35 in good health and CMV-seronegative.

V and J are TRBV6-1 and TRBJ2-1, with TRBD2 matching 16 bases. V gave up 4 bases and J gave up 8 bases; unmatched junction bases: 2. This CDR3 is built from 15 residues. The V gene's germline CDR1 is MNHNS and CDR2 SASEGT. DNA for the CDR3: TGTGCCAGCAGTGTGGGACTAGCGGGAGGGGATGAGCAGTTCTTC. Amino acids: CASSVGLAGGDEQFF.

A word on this clone: Mismatch with germline at one junction end may stem from a read error. The chain is built from TRBV5-1 and TRBJ2-3; TRBD2 matches at 15 bases. This CDR3 has 15 amino acids. Looked up from germline, CDR1 is SGHRS and CDR2 is YFSETQ. CDR3 nucleotide sequence: TGCGCCAGCAGCTTGGTAGGACTAGCGGGGGGGCCTCAGATCTTT. Translating gives CASSLVGLAGGPQIF.

Concerning this clone itself: Other DNA sequences in this specimen translate into the identical CDR3. The chain has TRBV19 and TRBJ2-5; 8 bases line up with TRBD2. J lost 4 bases, V lost 4 bases, and 5 bases had no gene match. The CDR3 length is 14 residues. Germline CDR1 reads LNHDA; CDR2 reads SQIVND (reference sequence). The DNA of the CDR3 is TGTGCCAGTAGTAGGGCGGGGGGAGGAGAGACCCAGTACTTC. It specifies CASSRAGGGETQYF.

A remark on this clone: At the DNA level, this CDR3 is encoded by other sequences in the same sample as well. The J gene is TRBJ2-1, the V gene TRBV19, with 9 bases identical to TRBD2. The germline V gene encodes CDR1 LNHDA and CDR2 SQIVND (reference sequence). This CDR3 is built from 16 residues. V lost 0 bases and J lost 4; bases outside the gene matches: 4. The CDR3 loop is CASSIDRSGSYNEQFF. In nucleotides, the CDR3 is TGTGCCAGTAGTATAGATCGTAGCGGGAGTTACAATGAGCAGTTCTTC.

V is TRBV28 and J is TRBJ1-1; no clear D. Germline V CDR1 and CDR2: MDHEN, SYDVKM. This CDR3 is built from 13 residues. The V gene lost 4 bases and the J gene lost 1 base, with 7 bases spanning the gap. CDR3 protein: CASSSTRNTEAFF. The CDR3 nucleotides read TGTGCCAGCAGTTCCACACGGAACACTGAAGCTTTCTTT.

The chain employs TRBV7-9 and TRBJ1-2; the match to TRBD1 covers 9 bases. The V gene's germline CDR1 is SEHNR and CDR2 FQNEAQ (reference sequence). V was clipped by 3 bases and J by 0 bases; unmatched bases: 5. The CDR3 has 16 amino acids. CDR3 region: CASSFRQGEANYGYTF. The CDR3 DNA is TGTGCCAGCAGCTTCCGACAGGGGGAAGCTAACTATGGCTACACCTTC.

J is TRBJ2-1 and V is TRBV11-3, with D possibly matching TRBD2 (6 bases). This CDR3 is 13 amino acids long. Trimming left V 1 base short and J 9 bases short, with 10 bases between. The germline V gene has CDR1 SGHNT and CDR2 YENEEA. CDR3 amino acids: CASSLAGLFEQFF. The CDR3 DNA reads as TGTGCCAGCAGCTTAGCCGGACTATTTGAGCAGTTCTTC.

The genes are TRBV13 and TRBJ2-5; TRBD2 matches at 10 bases. Trimming at V came to 4 bases and at J to 4 bases, leaving 9 bases not matched to a gene. Germline values: CDR1 PRHDT, CDR2 FYEKMQ (reference sequence). The CDR3 sequence is 16 residues long. Here the CDR3 DNA reads TGTGCCAGCAGCTGGAGCGGGGGGGCCTTTCCAGAGACCCAGTACTTC. Its translation: CASSWSGGAFPETQYF.

V gene TRBV10-2 combines with J gene TRBJ2-5; 11 bases fit TRBD2. V lost 6 bases and J lost 4; bases outside the gene matches: 7. Germline V gene sequence: CDR1 WSHSY, CDR2 SAAADI. The CDR3 has 15 amino acids. CDR3 in DNA: TGCGCCAGCAGGACTAGCGGGATGATGGGAGAGACCCAGTACTTC. Translation: CASRTSGMMGETQYF.

V and J are TRBV21-1 and TRBJ2-7; the table's D gene call, TRBD1, was not cross checked with the DNA. TRBV21-1 is flagged as a pseudogene. This CDR3 has 14 amino acids. Written as DNA, the CDR3 is TGTGCCAGCAGCAAAGGGGACAAAAACTACGAGCAGTACTTC. Translation: CASSKGDKNYEQYF.

The rearrangement links TRBV30 to TRBJ1-4; 10 nucleotides line up with TRBD1. The CDR3 is made up of 16 amino acids. V shed 0 bases, J shed 5 bases, and the junction held 6 bases outside the gene matches. CDR1 is GTSNPN and CDR2 is SVGIG in the germline V gene (reference sequence). The CDR3 nucleotides are TGTGCCTGGAGTGTCCAACCGGGACAGGGGAATGAAAAACTGTTTTTT. This sequence encodes CAWSVQPGQGNEKLFF. Together with reference TRBV30 and TRBJ1-4, the CDR3 gives the full variable domain: SQTIHQWPATLVQPVGSPLSLECTVEGTSNPNLYWYRQAAGRGLQLLFYSVGIGQISSEVPQNLSASRPQDRQFILSSKKLLLSDSGFYLCAWSVQPGQGNEKLFFGSGTQLSVL.

The chain couples TRBV19 to TRBJ1-2; D uncertain. Trimming left V 2 bases short and J 4 bases short, with 17 bases between. The CDR3 spans 16 residues. Germline V gives CDR1 LNHDA, CDR2 SQIVND (reference sequence). DNA of the CDR3: TGTGCCAGTAGTATACAAGCCTTTGCGGGAAGCTATGGCTACACCTTC. Protein product: CASSIQAFAGSYGYTF.

This chain connects TRBV27 to TRBJ2-3, with 7 bases that match TRBD2. Per the germline V gene, CDR1 is MNHEY and CDR2 is SMNVEV (reference sequence). V gave up 10 bases and J gave up 3 bases; unmatched junction bases: 13. CDR3 size: 15 residues. Here the CDR3 DNA reads TGTGCCACCATCCATGCGGGAGTCGGAACAGATACGCAGTATTTT. It codes for CATIHAGVGTDTQYF.

Details on this clone: A read error may produce the germline difference seen at one junction end. The chain is built from TRBV7-9 and TRBJ1-2; 9 nucleotides match TRBD1. Per germline, CDR1 SEHNR and CDR2 FQNEAQ (reference sequence). The CDR3 is made up of 15 amino acids. The CDR3 sequence: CSSSLGTGGYEGYTF. Written as DNA, the CDR3 is TGTTCCAGCAGCTTAGGTACAGGGGGCTACGAAGGCTACACCTTC.

The chain combines TRBV5-5 with TRBJ2-7; 9 bases align to TRBD2. V trimming: 3 bases; J trimming: 3 bases; junction bases outside the gene matches: 7. The CDR3 loop spans 15 amino acids. Germline-derived CDR1 and CDR2 are SGHKS and YYEKEE (reference sequence). In nucleotides, the CDR3 is TGTGCCAGCAGCTCCCGAGCGGGAGGCCACTACGAGCAGTACTTC. Protein: CASSSRAGGHYEQYF.

This clone came up once. J is TRBJ2-3 and V is TRBV7-9; tentative D call: TRBD1 (7 bases). V shed 5 bases and J shed 2 bases, with 20 bases lying between them. The length of the CDR3 is 17 residues. Looked up from germline, CDR1 is SEHNR and CDR2 is FQNEAQ (reference sequence). The chain's CDR3 is CASSLGQVGGHTDTQYF. CDR3 nucleotide sequence: TGTGCCAGCAGCCTCGGACAGGTTGGGGGGCACACAGATACGCAGTATTTT.

The CDR3 DNA follows: TGTGCCTACCGAGAGGCAACTTCCTCTGGAAACACCATATATTTT. It is translated as CAYREATSSGNTIYF. The V gene is TRBV2, the J gene TRBJ1-3; D is unclear. CDR3 size: 15 residues. V dropped 11 bases and J dropped 0 bases, with 17 bases sitting between them. Germline V gives CDR1 SNHLY, CDR2 FYNNEI.

V is TRBV9 and J is TRBJ2-2; D is possibly TRBD1 (5 bases). CDR3 length equals 15 residues. The V end was cut by 1 base, the J end by 2 bases, with 9 bases between. From germline, CDR1 is SGDLS and CDR2 YYNGEE. This chain's CDR3 is CASSVLGQNTGELFF. The CDR3 coding sequence is TGTGCCAGCAGCGTACTCGGACAAAACACCGGGGAGCTGTTTTTT.

This chain joins TRBV27 and TRBJ2-2; 11 bases map to TRBD1. The CDR3 runs to 15 residues. V shed 10 bases and J 5 bases; nucleotides not matched to a gene: 9. In germline, CDR1 is MNHEY, CDR2 SMNVEV (reference sequence). The CDR3 coding sequence is TGTGCCACCAGCCCGGACAGGGGGCAAACCGGGGAGCTGTTTTTT. Protein sequence: CATSPDRGQTGELFF.

This clone was counted between two and nine times. The genes are TRBV9 and TRBJ2-3; no reliable D call. The CDR3 totals 12 residues. Trimming pared 0 bases from V and 6 bases from J, leaving 5 bases between. Germline CDR1 is SGDLS and CDR2 is YYNGEE. CDR3 sequence: CASSVGVDTQYF. DNA for the CDR3: TGTGCCAGCAGCGTAGGAGTGGATACGCAGTATTTT.

The V gene is TRBV7-2, the J gene TRBJ1-6; D ambiguous. The CDR3 runs to 13 residues. Trimming shortened V by 5 bases and J by 8 bases, and 10 bases separated the two germline ends. Germline V gene sequence: CDR1 SGHTA, CDR2 FQGNSA. CDR3 amino acids: CASSPFRDSPLHF. The CDR3 DNA follows: TGTGCCAGCAGCCCCTTTCGAGATTCACCCCTCCACTTT.

V and J are TRBV18 and TRBJ2-1; 13 nucleotides line up with TRBD2. Unmatched junction bases numbered 0, after V lost 0 bases and J lost 4 bases. The CDR3 length is 16 residues. From germline, CDR1 is KGHSH and CDR2 LQKENI. CDR3 in DNA: TGTGCCAGCTCACCACCGACTAGCGGGGGGTACAATGAGCAGTTCTTC. Encoded protein: CASSPPTSGGYNEQFF.

The CDR3 sequence: CASSVLAGEDLYEQYF. The DNA for the CDR3 is TGTGCCAGCAGCGTACTTGCGGGAGAAGATTTATACGAGCAGTACTTC. The chain carries TRBV9 and TRBJ2-5; 7 positions agree with TRBD2. The J call is in doubt because the DNA end fits TRBJ2-7 better. The germline gives CDR1 SGDLS, CDR2 YYNGEE. The CDR3 loop spans 16 amino acids.

This rearrangement joins TRBV18 to TRBJ1-1, with D tentatively TRBD1 (6 bases). Germline V gene lookup returns CDR1 KGHSH and CDR2 LQKENI. This CDR3 is built from 15 residues. Trimming stripped 6 bases from V and 6 bases from J, with 20 bases between. The CDR3 nucleotides read TGTGCCAGCTCTCCCAACAGGGAACGAACCGCTGAAGCTTTCTTT. This encodes CASSPNRERTAEAFF.

The chain has TRBV5-1 and TRBJ1-1; D unclear. V was pared by 1 base and J by 2 bases, with 12 bases between. The CDR3 is 15 amino acids. Per the germline V gene, CDR1 is SGHRS and CDR2 is YFSETQ. CDR3 sequence: CASSLSGEFNTEAFF. The CDR3 DNA is TGCGCCAGCAGCTTGTCTGGGGAGTTCAACACTGAAGCTTTCTTT.

J is TRBJ1-3 and V is TRBV27; 8 bases fit TRBD1. Germline V gene lookup returns CDR1 MNHEY and CDR2 SMNVEV (reference sequence). The V and J ends lost 6 bases and 0 bases, in that order; junction bases with no gene match: 7. The CDR3 extends over 16 amino acids. CDR3: CASSPGQAISGNTIYF. Written as DNA, the CDR3 is TGTGCCAGCAGCCCGGGACAGGCGATCTCTGGAAACACCATATATTTT.

The genes are TRBV7-8 and TRBJ1-5; D unresolved. Germline CDR1 SGHVS, CDR2 FQNEAQ. The CDR3 length is 14 residues. Trimming stripped 1 base from V and 10 bases from J, with 14 bases between. The CDR3, as DNA: TGTGCCAGCAGCTTAGGTGCAGGTGGTGGACCCCAGCATTTT. As protein: CASSLGAGGGPQHF.

V and J are TRBV19 and TRBJ2-2, with 9 bases identical to TRBD1. Germline CDR1 LNHDA, CDR2 SQIVND (reference sequence). The CDR3 spans 19 residues. V trimming: 1 base; J trimming: 3 bases; junction bases outside the gene matches: 12. The CDR3 reads CASSIAHRGRGWDTGELFF. The CDR3 region has the DNA TGTGCCAGTAGTATAGCTCACAGGGGGCGCGGGTGGGACACCGGGGAGCTGTTTTTT.